These T cell receptor beta chains were read from a single sample in a study of blood T cell repertoires in COVID-19. Assay: immunoSEQ multiplex PCR; the TCRdb copy retains only in-frame clones and omits some. The repertoire includes hundreds of thousands of clones, 70% to 85% of them detected once, and about 1.9% sits in the top ten. Input material: peripheral blood. The receptor set was obtained from a woman older than 75 with acute or convalescent COVID-19. The CDR3 runs from the conserved cysteine through the conserved F or W. Each record gives: V gene, D gene, clone size, J gene, CDR3 protein, CDR3 DNA. D genes are given only for firm matches. Expanded clones are given a class, and other clones once, few, many or no size at all.

>TRBV2|TRBD1|.|TRBJ2-1
CASSEQGSANEQFF
TGTGCCAGCAGCGAACAGGGGTCCGCAAATGAGCAGTTCTTC
>TRBV24-1|TRBD2|.|TRBJ2-3
CATSDYGGATDTQYF
TGTGCCACCAGTGATTACGGGGGGGCAACAGATACGCAGTATTTT
>TRBV28|TRBD1|.|TRBJ1-2
CASSHDRGRGNYGYTF
TGTGCCAGCAGCCATGACAGGGGGCGAGGAAACTATGGCTACACCTTC
>TRBV3-1/TRBV3-2|TRBD2|.|TRBJ2-7
CASSLDPSGGYEQYF
TGTGCCAGCAGCCTAGACCCTAGCGGGGGTTACGAGCAGTACTTC
>TRBV11-3|.|.|TRBJ2-1
CASSLGGQAVYNEQFF
TGTGCCAGCAGCTTAGGAGGGCAAGCGGTGTACAATGAGCAGTTCTTC
>TRBV24-1|TRBD1|once|TRBJ1-1
CATRRGGQGASEAFF
TGTGCCACCAGGAGGGGTGGACAGGGGGCGTCTGAAGCTTTCTTT
>TRBV9|.|.|TRBJ1-6
CASSVDRANSPLHF
TGTGCCAGCAGCGTAGACAGGGCCAACTCACCCCTCCACTTT
>TRBV10-1|.|.|TRBJ2-5
CASSESRGEVTQYF
TGCGCCAGCAGTGAGTCGCGGGGAGAAGTGACCCAGTACTTC
>TRBV7-3|TRBD2|.|TRBJ2-1
CASSPGLAGGYYNEQFF
TGTGCCAGCAGCCCGGGACTAGCGGGGGGCTACTACAATGAGCAGTTCTTC
>TRBV7-2|TRBD2|few|TRBJ2-7
CASSLLAGESYEQYF
TGTGCCAGCAGTCTACTAGCGGGAGAGTCTTACGAGCAGTACTTC
>TRBV28|TRBD1|few|TRBJ1-5
CASRPSGTGDNQPQHF
TGTGCCAGCAGACCTTCCGGGACAGGGGACAATCAGCCCCAGCATTTT
>TRBV5-5|.|.|TRBJ2-5
CASSLGDSVQTQYF
TGTGCCAGCAGCTTGGGCGACAGTGTGCAGACCCAGTACTTC
>TRBV6-2/TRBV6-3|.|.|TRBJ1-1
CASTPFRGWTEAFF
TGTGCCAGCACCCCCTTCCGGGGTTGGACTGAAGCTTTCTTT
>TRBV6-5|.|.|TRBJ1-6
CASMWTSRNSPLHF
TGTGCCAGCATGTGGACATCTCGAAATTCACCCCTCCACTTT
>TRBV11-3|.|.|TRBJ1-1
CASSLDLPTEAFF
TGTGCCAGCAGCTTAGACCTCCCCACTGAAGCTTTCTTT
>TRBV27|TRBD2|.|TRBJ2-7
CASSLLGTSGGALYEQYF
TGTGCCAGCAGTTTACTCGGGACTAGCGGGGGGGCCTTGTACGAGCAGTACTTC
>TRBV28|TRBD1|.|TRBJ1-2
CASSHNRGKGYGYTF
TGTGCCAGCAGTCACAACAGGGGAAAGGGCTATGGCTACACCTTC
>TRBV6-1|TRBD2|.|TRBJ2-1
CASSGILAGGPNEQFF
TGTGCCAGCAGTGGAATACTAGCGGGAGGGCCTAATGAGCAGTTCTTC
>TRBV3-1/TRBV3-2|.|few|TRBJ2-2
CASSAGRLAELFF
TGTGCCAGCAGCGCGGGACGGCTTGCGGAGCTGTTTTTT
>TRBV19|TRBD1|.|TRBJ1-6
CASSTGQGGNSPLHF
TGTGCCAGTAGTACCGGACAGGGTGGGAATTCACCCCTCCACTTT
>TRBV5-6|.|.|TRBJ2-5
CASSSDSQGSQETQYF
TGTGCCAGCAGCTCCGACAGCCAGGGGTCCCAAGAGACCCAGTACTTC
>TRBV19|TRBD1|.|TRBJ2-6
CASKGGLNSGANVLTF
TGTGCCAGCAAAGGGGGCCTAAACTCTGGGGCCAACGTCCTGACTTTC
>TRBV28|.|.|TRBJ1-2
CASSESQGFWNGYTF
TGTGCCAGCAGCGAGTCGCAGGGATTTTGGAATGGCTACACCTTC
>TRBV7-2|TRBD1|.|TRBJ1-5
CASSLGSGGTQPQHF
TGTGCCAGCAGCTTAGGATCAGGGGGCACTCAGCCCCAGCATTTT
>TRBV14|.|.|TRBJ1-4
CASAGQLGEKLFF
TGTGCCAGCGCAGGACAGTTGGGGGAAAAACTGTTTTTT
>TRBV7-8|TRBD2|.|TRBJ2-1
CASSLAATSGVLGEQFF
TGTGCCAGCAGCTTAGCGGCGACTAGCGGGGTTCTCGGTGAGCAGTTCTTC
>TRBV9|TRBD2|.|TRBJ2-5
CASSVGGLAGAGETQYF
TGTGCCAGCAGCGTAGGGGGACTAGCGGGGGCAGGAGAGACCCAGTACTTC
>TRBV6-4|TRBD1|few|TRBJ1-3
CASSDSWGDRLAGNTIYF
TGTGCCAGCAGTGACTCCTGGGGGGACAGGCTGGCTGGAAACACCATATATTTT
>TRBV19|TRBD1|.|TRBJ1-5
CASSITGGARGDPRHQPQHF
TGTGCCAGTAGTATCACAGGGGGCGCGCGCGGAGACCCCCGTCATCAGCCCCAGCATTTT
>TRBV3-1/TRBV3-2|TRBD2|.|TRBJ2-2
CASSRRASGYIGELFF
TGTGCCAGCAGCCGTCGGGCTAGCGGGTATATCGGGGAGCTGTTTTTT
>TRBV12-5|TRBD2|.|TRBJ2-5
CASASGTSGVGLETQYF
TGTGCTAGTGCTTCCGGAACTAGCGGGGTAGGCCTGGAGACCCAGTACTTC
>TRBV2|.|.|TRBJ1-2
CASSEGGTNYGYTF
TGTGCCAGCAGTGAGGGGGGGACAAACTATGGCTACACCTTC
>TRBV6-1|.|.|TRBJ1-2
CASSEALAGPQVGYTF
TGTGCCAGCAGTGAAGCCCTAGCCGGGCCTCAAGTGGGCTACACCTTC
>TRBV11-3|TRBD1|.|TRBJ2-5
CASSLELRTGWGEKETQYF
TGTGCCAGCAGCTTAGAGTTAAGGACAGGGTGGGGAGAGAAAGAGACCCAGTACTTC
>TRBV7-8|TRBD1|.|TRBJ1-1
CASSVGTGEGGTEAFF
TGTGCCAGCAGCGTAGGGACAGGGGAAGGGGGAACTGAAGCTTTCTTT
>TRBV9|TRBD2|.|TRBJ2-1
CASSPSTSGYYNEQFF
TGTGCCAGCAGCCCTTCGACTAGCGGATACTACAATGAGCAGTTCTTC
>TRBV5-1|.|.|TRBJ2-3
CASSFRQSSTDTQYF
TGCGCCAGCAGCTTCCGACAATCTAGCACAGATACGCAGTATTTT
>TRBV5-1|TRBD1|.|TRBJ2-6
CASSLAPGGVSGANVLTF
TGCGCCAGCAGCTTGGCCCCAGGGGGCGTATCTGGGGCCAACGTCCTGACTTTC
>TRBV9|.|.|TRBJ1-6
CASSVSDSSPLHF
TGTGCCAGCAGCGTATCGGACAGTTCACCCCTCCACTTT
>TRBV4-3|.|.|TRBJ2-3
CASSRSLGGGRGDTQYF
TGCGCCAGCAGCCGAAGCCTTGGGGGGGGGCGAGGAGATACGCAGTATTTT
>TRBV25-1|TRBD2|.|TRBJ2-1
CASSERMLAGGSLNEQFF
TGTGCCAGCAGTGAAAGGATGCTAGCGGGAGGAAGTCTTAATGAGCAGTTCTTC
>TRBV2|.|.|TRBJ2-2
CASSAVTANTGELFF
TGTGCCAGCAGTGCAGTAACAGCAAACACCGGGGAGCTGTTTTTT
>TRBV10-1|.|once|TRBJ1-3
CASTAGTAGNTIYF
TGCGCCAGCACCGCGGGGACGGCTGGAAACACCATATATTTT